This T cell receptor beta chain was found in a study of vaccination effects on CD4 cells after COVID-19. Turning to this clone: The antigen remains unidentified.

Generated by immunoSEQ multiplex PCR, the TCRdb table keeps only in-frame clones and is missing some. The sample carries tens of thousands of clones, approximately 80% recorded once. In the ViraFEST assay, antigen-specific CD4+ clonotypes were identified by expansion after peptide-pool stimulation. Scientists isolated CD4+ T cells after a roughly 10-day culture period ended. Absence of prior SARS-CoV-2 infection characterized the vaccine recipients, who showed negative nucleocapsid antibodies. Peptides at roughly 10 ug/ml and IL-2 at approximately 9.1 IU/ml were added to two million PBMC per well. The CDR3 loop spans 14 amino acids. Germline V gene lookup returns CDR1 LNHDA and CDR2 SQIVND (reference sequence). The ends were cut back, 9 bases at V and 0 bases at J, with 12 bases in the middle. General observations from the study: Of the vaccine-induced clones from healthy vaccinees, merely 1 of 255 recognized common cold coronaviruses as well.

The sequencing used CD4+ T cells from PBMCs cultured with HCoV-NL63 spike peptides, collected before COVID-19 vaccination. The clonotype originates from a human donor who received a COVID-19 vaccine. J is TRBJ1-3 and V is TRBV19; D unresolved. The DNA of the CDR3 is TGTGCCAGCCTGTCGGGCGCCTCTGGAAACACCATATATTTT. The encoded protein is CASLSGASGNTIYF.